This T cell receptor beta chain was identified in a study of beta chain features in type 1 diabetes. A word on this clone: The antigen is not known.

TCRB transcripts that were expressed got sequenced, as all of the isolated RNA had been reverse transcribed. Profiled with immunoSEQ multiplex PCR; TCRdb holds only in-frame clones, not every one. The table includes around 650,000 clones, around an eighth detected once. Points from the study as a whole: TCRB CDR3s were moderately but significantly shorter in Type 1 diabetes patients in all four CD4+ subsets.

The CDR3 runs 14 residues. Per germline, CDR1 MNHEY and CDR2 SVGAGI. V dropped 8 bases and J dropped 7; count of bases not matched to a gene: 11. V and J are TRBV6-5 and TRBJ2-4; TRBD2 agrees at 7 bases. The specimen was naive CD4+ T cells from blood. This TCR derives from a man aged 25 to 40 with type 1 diabetes. The CDR3 sequence is CASGFGGAGNIQYF. The CDR3 region has the DNA TGTGCCAGCGGTTTCGGCGGAGCGGGGAACATTCAGTACTTC.